The subject of this entry is one T cell receptor (beta chain). Its target is unknown. This sample was taken from a study of cytomegalovirus exposure and HLA in healthy donors. Study background: Sequencing of about 179 million T cells in an earlier analysis found around 100 million unique TCR beta sequences.

13 Jbeta primers and 60 Vbeta primers were used for the PCR. The data were produced by immunoSEQ multiplex PCR, yet TCRdb's version contains in-frame clones alone and is incomplete. Counted here are approximately 150,000 clones, over 60% occurring once; the ten biggest clones make up approximately 1.6%. Findings and limits, study-wide: Most of the TCR beta V segments (in an earlier analysis) were productive either about 87% or about 30% of the time. DRB1 had the most TCR associations and HLA-C the fewest, a later analysis found, with rates varying by HLA locus. Analysis was carried out at a later point, and it linked a missense DCLRE1C variant to TCR beta V- and J-gene trimming.

With V trimmed by 3 bases and J by 2 bases, 4 bases remained unmatched. This CDR3 region has 16 residues. The germline V gene has CDR1 SQVTM and CDR2 ANQGSEA. The chain has TRBV29-1 and TRBJ2-3; TRBD2 aligns across 14 bases. Specimen: PBMCs. The clonotype comes from a woman aged 30 to 39 in good health and CMV-seronegative. CDR3: CSVDGTSGSATDTQYF. As DNA, the CDR3 is TGCAGCGTTGATGGGACTAGCGGGAGTGCCACAGATACGCAGTATTTT.